This is a list of T cell receptor beta chains from one sample in a study of sequential checkpoint blockade in melanoma. Sequencing was performed with immunoSEQ multiplex PCR; in TCRdb, only in-frame clones are kept and a portion is missing. Here the sample spans some 1,300 clones, roughly a fifth being singletons. Sequenced material: tumor tissue (inferred from file names), taken from a patient given nivolumab and ipilimumab in sequence. The receptors here all came from a human donor with melanoma. Each CDR3 is given with its conserved first and last residue. Fields, in order: J gene, clone size, V gene, D gene, CDR3 protein, CDR3 DNA. A D gene is named only where the DNA matches it firmly. Expanded clones are given a class, and other clones once, few, many or no size at all.

J: TRBJ1-2
size: large
V: TRBV6-8
D: TRBD1
CDR3: CASSGGQLLYGYTF
DNA: TGTGCCAGCAGTGGGGGACAGCTTTTGTATGGCTACACCTTC

J: TRBJ2-5
size: medium-sized
V: TRBV23-1
D: TRBD1
CDR3: CASSQDRGTGHETQYF
DNA: TGCGCCAGCAGCCAAGATCGGGGGACAGGGCATGAGACCCAGTACTTC

J: TRBJ1-6
size: NA
V: TRBV25-1
D: NA
CDR3: CASSGGFTGTTSPLHF
DNA: TGTGCCAGCAGTGGGGGGTTTACGGGGACGACTTCACCCCTCCACTTT

J: TRBJ2-7
size: medium-sized
V: TRBV23-1
D: TRBD2
CDR3: CASSQTSGSSYEQYF
DNA: TGCGCCAGCAGCCAAACTAGCGGGAGCTCCTACGAGCAGTACTTC

J: TRBJ1-6
size: NA
V: TRBV6-8
D: TRBD1
CDR3: CASPSDRRNSPLHF
DNA: TGTGCCAGCCCTTCGGACAGGAGAAATTCACCCCTCCACTTT

J: TRBJ1-1
size: few
V: TRBV6-8
D: NA
CDR3: CASRLEGDTEAFF
DNA: TGTGCCAGCAGGTTAGAGGGGGACACTGAAGCTTTCTTT

J: TRBJ2-3
size: NA
V: TRBV9
D: NA
CDR3: CASSVEGAGHTLYTDTQYF
DNA: TGTGCCAGCAGCGTAGAAGGGGCGGGACACACCCTTTACACAGATACGCAGTATTTT

J: TRBJ2-3
size: few
V: TRBV6-8
D: NA
CDR3: CASSGGSSTPDTQYF
DNA: TGTGCCAGCAGTGGGGGTAGCAGTACGCCAGATACGCAGTATTTT

J: TRBJ2-7
size: large
V: TRBV11-3
D: NA
CDR3: CASSVVRDSYEQYF
DNA: TGTGCCAGCAGCGTAGTCAGGGACTCCTACGAGCAGTACTTC

J: TRBJ1-4
size: medium-sized
V: TRBV11-3
D: NA
CDR3: CASSLRPGPLTTNEKLFF
DNA: TGTGCCAGCAGCTTGCGACCGGGACCTCTGACCACTAATGAAAAACTGTTTTTT

J: TRBJ1-5
size: few
V: TRBV29-1
D: NA
CDR3: CSVGEGQVTQPQHF
DNA: TGCAGCGTTGGGGAGGGGCAAGTGACTCAGCCCCAGCATTTT

J: TRBJ2-3
size: few
V: TRBV6-8
D: TRBD2
CDR3: CASVVSAGGLDTQYF
DNA: TGTGCCAGCGTAGTGTCGGCGGGGGGACTGGATACGCAGTATTTT

J: TRBJ1-3
size: medium-sized
V: TRBV9
D: NA
CDR3: CASSVALGQGNTIYF
DNA: TGTGCCAGCAGCGTAGCTTTAGGACAGGGAAACACCATATATTTT

J: TRBJ2-5
size: medium-sized
V: TRBV11-3
D: NA
CDR3: CASSYGTPPRTQYF
DNA: TGTGCCAGCAGTTACGGGACTCCCCCCCGGACCCAGTACTTC